The T cell receptor (beta chain) described here comes from a study of read filtering for tumor transcriptome and immune sequencing. Turning to the study itself: Among patients, 17 to 20 were male and about 15 female, aged roughly 45 to 80 (mean about 72). Eight or nine patients were R-ISS I, 16 were R-ISS II, more than five were R-ISS III. DNase treatment preceded whole-transcriptome library preparation. Study-wide findings and caveats: IR-seq and RNA-seq agreed better without single-read clonotypes.

The sample holds many counts of this clonotype. The antigen is not known. Germline loops: CDR1 SGHDN, CDR2 FVKESK. There are 14 residues in the CDR3. Trimming at V came to 1 base and at J to 7 bases, leaving 5 bases not matched to a gene. Molecular barcoded adaptors covering alpha/delta and beta/gamma chains were used on roughly 400 ng RNA. TCRdb re-called the reads through MiXCR, storing one row per CDR3 protein. This table holds 25,000 or so distinct CDR3 sequences, about 20% found once. The V and J genes are TRBV14 and TRBJ2-5; 8 bases align to TRBD2. This receptor was obtained from a donor aged 40 or older with multiple myeloma. Material for sequencing was a population of CD138-negative cells sorted from bone marrow. The CDR3 protein is CASSQAGLAGTQYF. The DNA for the CDR3 is TGTGCCAGCAGCCAAGCCGGACTAGCAGGGACCCAGTACTTC. Full variable domain (missing parts from reference TRBV14 and TRBJ2-5): EAGVTQFPSHSVIEKGQTVTLRCDPISGHDNLYWYRRVMGKEIKFLLHFVKESKQDESGMPNNRFLAERTGGTYSTLKVQPAELEDSGVYFCASSQAGLAGTQYFGPGTRLLVL.